Listed here are 20 T cell receptor beta chains from one sample, sequenced in a study of regulatory T cells in long-lasting Graves disease. Specified time point: newly diagnosed GD, antithyroid drugs for less than 3 months. PBMC RNA served as the TCR library source. Construction of the TCR beta libraries employed iRepertoire HTBI primers in conjunction with Arm-PCR of CDR3 regions. Via MiXCR, TCRdb re-called the multiplex PCR reads, giving one row per CDR3 protein. The sample contains around 360,000 distinct CDR3 sequences, under 20% of which appear only once. Another study also made use of these data, one on T cells in Graves' hyperthyroidism and ophthalmopathy.

Sequences were derived from peripheral blood mononuclear cells (PBMCs), sampled at new diagnosis, from a patient treated with antithyroid drugs. These receptors were obtained from a woman between 18 and 30 years old with Graves disease.

This clonotype was recorded at least ten times. V gene TRBV20-1 combines with J gene TRBJ2-5; D might be TRBD2 (6 bases). The V gene lost 5 bases and the J gene lost 5 bases, with 18 bases spanning the gap. Germline V gene sequence: CDR1 DFQATT, CDR2 SNEGSKA (reference sequence). The CDR3 spans 14 residues. The CDR3 bases are TGCAGTGCTCCACAGACTAGTCGCGCGGAGACCCAGTACTTC. Protein sequence: CSAPQTSRAETQYF.

This clonotype came up a few times. A far larger clone differs by one base, so this is likely a read error. The chain couples TRBV24-1 to TRBJ2-1; D gene uncertain. CDR3 length equals 12 residues. Germline V gene lookup returns CDR1 KGHDR and CDR2 SFDVKD. Trimming stripped 4 bases from V and 4 bases from J, with 4 bases between. The CDR3 sequence is CATSEGYNEQFF. CDR3 bases: TGTGCCACCAGTGAAGGTTACAATGAGCAGTTCTTC.

This clonotype was picked up many times. The chain recombines TRBV27 with TRBJ2-3; maybe TRBD2 (5 bases). The CDR3 spans 14 residues. Germline lookup yields CDR1 MNHEY and CDR2 SMNVEV (reference sequence). With 2 bases removed from V and 4 bases from J, the gap between germline ends came to 10 bases. The CDR3 loop is CASSLGQEADTQYF. The DNA for the CDR3 is TGTGCCAGCAGTTTAGGGCAGGAGGCAGATACGCAGTATTTT.

This clonotype was observed at least ten times. J is TRBJ2-7 and V is TRBV2; D possibly corresponds to TRBD1 (6 bases). V lost 0 bases, J lost 9 bases, and 12 bases lay in between. CDR1 and CDR2 (germline): SNHLY, FYNNEI. The CDR3 extends over 13 amino acids. The chain's CDR3 is CASSEARGGSQYF. The CDR3 DNA sequence: TGTGCCAGCAGTGAAGCGAGAGGGGGTTCGCAGTACTTC.

This clonotype was seen many times. The chain links TRBV30 to TRBJ1-5; D remains ambiguous. The CDR3 is 14 amino acids. From germline, CDR1 is GTSNPN and CDR2 SVGIG (reference sequence). V lost 2 bases, J lost 2 bases, and 10 bases lay in between. The CDR3 DNA sequence: TGTGCCTGGAGTCGGGGTATGGGCAATCAGCCCCAGCATTTT. Encoded protein: CAWSRGMGNQPQHF. Variable domain in full (rest from reference TRBV30 and TRBJ1-5): SQTIHQWPATLVQPVGSPLSLECTVEGTSNPNLYWYRQAAGRGLQLLFYSVGIGQISSEVPQNLSASRPQDRQFILSSKKLLLSDSGFYLCAWSRGMGNQPQHFGDGTRLSIL.

This clonotype has ten or more counts. The V call is TRBV6-5, the J call TRBJ1-2, with D tentatively TRBD1 (6 bases). The V gene lost 2 bases and the J gene lost 5 bases, with 21 bases spanning the gap. This CDR3 is 17 amino acids long. Per the germline V gene, CDR1 is MNHEY and CDR2 is SVGAGI. In DNA form, the CDR3 reads TGTGCCAGCAGTTACCAACACAACCCACAGGGATGGTATGGCTACACCTTC. Its translation: CASSYQHNPQGWYGYTF.

The table lists this clonotype with a few counts. The gene calls are TRBV19 and TRBJ1-5, with TRBD1 identical over 7 bases. Per germline, CDR1 LNHDA and CDR2 SQIVND (reference sequence). Unmatched junction bases numbered 12, after V lost 5 bases and J lost 8 bases. The CDR3 extends over 15 amino acids. CDR3 DNA sequence: TGTGCCAGTAGTCCCGGGACAGCCGAATCAAAGCCCCAGCATTTT. Protein product: CASSPGTAESKPQHF.

Ten or more counts support this clonotype. The V gene is TRBV20-1, the J gene TRBJ2-7; D uncertain. Germline V CDR1 and CDR2: DFQATT, SNEGSKA (reference sequence). V lost 1 base to trimming and J lost 5 bases, with 6 bases between them. CDR3 size: 11 residues. Written as DNA, the CDR3 is TGCAGTGCTAGAGTGAACCACGAGCAGTACTTC. Protein sequence: CSARVNHEQYF.

There are a few counts of this clonotype. This chain uses TRBV19 with TRBJ2-3; D ambiguous. V dropped 10 bases and J dropped 6 bases, with 11 bases sitting between them. The CDR3 sequence is 11 residues long. Germline CDR1 is LNHDA and CDR2 is SQIVND (reference sequence). CDR3 residues: CATQVRDTQYF. The CDR3 DNA follows: TGTGCCACCCAGGTTCGGGATACGCAGTATTTT.

This clonotype appeared many times. The gene calls are TRBV13 and TRBJ2-7, with 11 bases matching TRBD2. Germline trimming cut 2 bases from V and 1 base from J; bases unmatched to any gene: 16. Per germline, CDR1 PRHDT and CDR2 FYEKMQ (reference sequence). The CDR3 is 20 residues long. The CDR3 sequence: CASSLWGPGLAELSSYEQYF. Here the CDR3 DNA reads TGTGCCAGCAGCTTATGGGGGCCGGGACTAGCGGAACTCTCGTCCTACGAGCAGTACTTC.

This clonotype was found many times. The chain couples TRBV5-4 to TRBJ2-3; 9 positions agree with TRBD2. From germline, CDR1 is SGHNT and CDR2 YYREEE (reference sequence). The CDR3 is 18 residues long. With 4 bases clipped from V and 4 bases from J, the junction kept 16 bases outside the gene matches. The CDR3 loop is CASSDGRSSGGRADTQYF. The DNA of the CDR3 is TGTGCCAGCAGCGATGGGAGGTCGAGCGGGGGGAGGGCAGATACGCAGTATTTT.

This clonotype has at least ten counts. The chain links TRBV18 to TRBJ2-3, with no clear D. The CDR3 length is 16 residues. Trimming cost V 0 bases and J 0 bases, with 10 bases left between them. Per germline, CDR1 KGHSH and CDR2 LQKENI. The CDR3 loop is CASSPPTAASTDTQYF. The CDR3 DNA sequence: TGTGCCAGCTCACCACCGACTGCAGCTAGCACAGATACGCAGTATTTT. Full variable domain (outside the CDR3, taken from reference TRBV18 and TRBJ2-3): NAGVMQNPRHLVRRRGQEARLRCSPMKGHSHVYWYRQLPEEGLKFMVYLQKENIIDESGMPKERFSAEFPKEGPSILRIQQVVRGDSAAYFCASSPPTAASTDTQYFGPGTRLTVL.

This clonotype was picked up many times. V usage is TRBV12-3 or TRBV12-4 and J usage is TRBJ1-5, with D perhaps TRBD1 (6 bases). The CDR3 length is 15 residues. Trimming cost V 3 bases and J 3 bases, with 12 bases left between them. The CDR3 DNA reads TGTGCCAGCAGTTTGATTGGGGGCGTCAATCAGCCCCAGCATTTT. Translated, it gives CASSLIGGVNQPQHF.

This clonotype came up a few times. A much more abundant neighbour one base away suggests this may be a read error. The chain has TRBV6-2 or TRBV6-3 and TRBJ2-7; D is perhaps TRBD1 (6 bases). CDR3 length: 15 amino acids. Germline V gene sequence: CDR1 MNHEY, CDR2 SVGEGT. The CDR3 DNA sequence: TGTGCCAGCCGAGGTTTGAGGGGGTCCCCCTACGAGCATTACTTC. Translated, it gives CASRGLRGSPYEHYF.

The sample holds many counts of this clonotype. This chain links TRBV2 with TRBJ2-1, with 11 nucleotides matching TRBD2. This CDR3 has 16 residues. The V and J ends lost 7 bases and 7 bases, in that order; junction bases with no gene match: 12. Germline V gene lookup returns CDR1 SNHLY and CDR2 FYNNEI. CDR3 region: CASNPDSGRARNEQFF. In DNA, the CDR3 is TGTGCCAGCAACCCCGATAGCGGGAGGGCCAGAAATGAGCAGTTCTTC.

This clonotype was counted many times. The chain employs TRBV18 and TRBJ1-6, with D possibly matching TRBD1 (5 bases). The germline CDR1 and CDR2 sequences are KGHSH and LQKENI. V was pared by 2 bases and J by 0 bases, with 8 bases between. The CDR3 runs 16 residues. The CDR3 sequence: CASSPEGISYNSPLHF. In DNA, the CDR3 is TGTGCCAGCTCACCAGAGGGGATCTCCTATAATTCACCCCTCCACTTT.

The CDR3 loop reads CATSDYQAGGQETQYF. CDR3 nucleotides: TGTGCCACCAGTGATTATCAAGCGGGAGGGCAAGAGACCCAGTACTTC. The chain has TRBV24-1 and TRBJ2-5, with 10 bases identical to TRBD2. With V trimmed by 2 bases and J by 2 bases, 4 bases remained unmatched. Germline V gene sequence: CDR1 KGHDR, CDR2 SFDVKD. The CDR3 runs 16 residues.

With regard to this clonotype: Being one base from a much bigger clone, this may be a read error. This CDR3 is CSASGGRDTEAFF. The CDR3 coding sequence is TGCAGTGCTAGTGGGGGGCGGGACACTGAAGCTTTCTTT. The chain recombines TRBV20-1 with TRBJ1-1; possible D gene TRBD1, 6 bases. V gave up 3 bases and J gave up 3 bases, with 11 bases separating them. CDR1 is DFQATT and CDR2 is SNEGSKA in the germline V gene (reference sequence). The CDR3 runs 13 residues.

The table lists this clonotype with a few counts. The chain employs TRBV19 and TRBJ2-3; 7 positions match TRBD2. J was trimmed by 0 bases and V by 8 bases; bases with no gene match: 14. The CDR3 totals 17 residues. The germline gives CDR1 LNHDA, CDR2 SQIVND (reference sequence). The CDR3 here is CASSPGRGGYSTDTQYF. The CDR3 nucleotides read TGTGCCAGTTCCCCGGGGAGGGGAGGATATAGCACAGATACGCAGTATTTT.

This clonotype has at least ten counts. V usage is TRBV18 and J usage is TRBJ1-1; no definite D call. The germline gives CDR1 KGHSH, CDR2 LQKENI. Trimming removed 5 bases from V and 0 bases from J, with 7 bases in between. This CDR3 region has 13 residues. The CDR3 protein is CASSAKMNTEAFF. CDR3 sequence (DNA): TGTGCCAGCTCAGCGAAAATGAACACTGAAGCTTTCTTT. The full variable domain, its missing parts supplied by reference TRBV18 and TRBJ1-1, is NAGVMQNPRHLVRRRGQEARLRCSPMKGHSHVYWYRQLPEEGLKFMVYLQKENIIDESGMPKERFSAEFPKEGPSILRIQQVVRGDSAAYFCASSAKMNTEAFFGQGTRLTVV.